This T cell receptor beta chain stems from a study of cytomegalovirus exposure and HLA in healthy donors. Study summary: The early release's HLA-typed donors yielded 80 million to 95 million unique TCRs. Of a few hundred genotyped donors, approximately 80% clustered with self-reported Caucasian donors.

CDR3 length: 11 amino acids. Trimming removed 4 bases at V and 7 bases at J, with 6 bases between. The V gene's germline CDR1 is SGHDT and CDR2 YYEEEE. PCR employed 60 Vbeta and 13 Jbeta primers. The protocol was immunoSEQ multiplex PCR, while the TCRdb copy is restricted to in-frame clones and leaves out a portion. The sample has some 200,000 clones. This cohort consisted of healthy bone marrow donors. The sequence was obtained from a woman aged 18-29 years in good health and CMV-seropositive. The sequenced sample consisted of PBMCs. The rearrangement joins TRBV5-6 to TRBJ2-1; D possibly corresponds to TRBD2 (6 bases). The CDR3 protein is CASSLANEQFF. In DNA form, the CDR3 reads TGTGCCAGCAGCCTAGCGAATGAGCAGTTCTTC.